The 27 T cell receptor beta chains listed next were all sequenced from one sample in a study of T-cell reconstitution after alpha-beta-depleted transplantation in children. Unique molecular identifiers tagged the TCRbeta library. TCRdb independently ran MiXCR on the PCR reads; one entry per CDR3 protein. The repertoire holds around 200,000 distinct CDR3 sequences, with about 6.8% as singletons. The sequencing here drew on PBMCs from the stem cell graft donor, taken from the stem cell graft. The receptors were gathered from a human donor who donated a stem cell graft to a child with Wiskott-Aldrich syndrome.

This clonotype was seen ten or more times. The CDR3 DNA reads as TGCAGTGCTAGTCGGCTCATTCCCGGGCATGGCTACACCTTC. Amino acid sequence: CSASRLIPGHGYTF. The chain carries TRBV20-1 and TRBJ1-2, with D hard to call. The V end was cut by 3 bases, the J end by 6 bases, with 17 bases between. The CDR3 covers 14 residues. CDR1 is DFQATT and CDR2 is SNEGSKA in the germline V gene (reference sequence).

This clonotype showed up many times. V and J are TRBV6-5 and TRBJ1-2; TRBD1 matches 7 bases. Looked up from germline, CDR1 is MNHEY and CDR2 is SVGAGI. The CDR3 consists of 13 residues. The V gene end was trimmed by 5 bases and the J gene end by 1 base; junction bases not matched to a gene: 1. The CDR3 loop reads CASSPGGNYGYTF. The CDR3 region has the DNA TGTGCCAGCAGTCCAGGGGGTAACTATGGCTACACCTTC.

This chain links TRBV7-9 with TRBJ1-5, with D unresolved. The CDR3 has 12 residues. The V and J ends lost 5 bases and 3 bases respectively, with 5 bases between them. Germline V CDR1 and CDR2: SEHNR, FQNEAQ (reference sequence). The CDR3 here is CASSADNQPQHF. CDR3 DNA: TGTGCCAGCAGCGCGGACAATCAGCCCCAGCATTTT.

This clonotype was counted many times. V is TRBV7-8 and J is TRBJ1-5; D might be TRBD1 (5 bases). This CDR3 spans 15 amino acids. V shed 5 bases and J shed 4 bases, with 15 bases lying between them. Germline-derived CDR1 and CDR2 are SGHVS and FQNEAQ. The CDR3 DNA is TGTGCCAGCAGCCATCGACAGAGACAGAATCAGCCCCAGCATTTT. The encoded protein is CASSHRQRQNQPQHF.

This clonotype occurred many times. The chain combines TRBV20-1 with TRBJ1-2; D call uncertain. V was pared by 2 bases and J by 7 bases, with 20 bases between. The CDR3 is made up of 15 amino acids. Germline V gene data show CDR1 as DFQATT and CDR2 as SNEGSKA (reference sequence). CDR3 bases: TGCAGTGCTAGACCTTCTCCCTCCGGAGGCTTTGGCTACACCTTC. Its protein is CSARPSPSGGFGYTF.

This clonotype was observed many times. V and J are TRBV4-2 and TRBJ2-1; 12 positions agree with TRBD2. The length of the CDR3 is 17 residues. Germline V CDR1 and CDR2: LGHNA, YNFKEQ. Trimming cost V 3 bases and J 5 bases; bases outside gene matches: 8. CDR3 protein: CASSQQDGLAGNNEQFF. CDR3 bases: TGTGCCAGCAGCCAGCAGGACGGACTAGCGGGGAACAATGAGCAGTTCTTC.

At least ten counts were recorded for this clonotype. The chain is built from TRBV3-1 and TRBJ1-2; D possibly corresponds to TRBD1 (5 bases). Germline loops: CDR1 LGHDT, CDR2 YNNKEL (reference sequence). This CDR3 comprises 13 residues. Trimming left V 8 bases short and J 2 bases short, with 12 bases between. The CDR3 DNA is TGTGCCAGCGGGAGAGGGGCCAACTATGGCTACACCTTC. Translated, it gives CASGRGANYGYTF.

This clonotype came up many times. V and J are TRBV10-3 and TRBJ1-1; 7 bases line up with TRBD1. The CDR3 length is 15 residues. J gave up 3 bases and V 6 bases, and 10 bases lay outside the gene matches. Germline V lookup: CDR1 ENHRY, CDR2 SYGVKD. CDR3 sequence (DNA): TGTGCCATCAGCCCTAGACAGGGATTGGACACTGAAGCTTTCTTT. This gives the protein CAISPRQGLDTEAFF.

This clonotype showed up many times. This sequence joins TRBV24-1 and TRBJ2-3; 8 nucleotides match TRBD2. The length of the CDR3 is 14 residues. Germline V gives CDR1 KGHDR, CDR2 SFDVKD. The junction had 2 bases not matched to a gene; V was cut back by 6 bases and J by 1 base. Here the CDR3 reads CATSPTSGTDTQYF. Written as DNA, the CDR3 is TGTGCCACCAGTCCGACTAGCGGCACAGATACGCAGTATTTT.

This clonotype was recorded many times. CDR3 residues: CASSHGGEYSYNEQFF. The CDR3 nucleotides read TGCGCCAGCAGCCACGGGGGGGAGTATTCCTACAATGAGCAGTTCTTC. V and J are TRBV4-1 and TRBJ2-1; 8 nucleotides match TRBD2. CDR1 is MGHRA, CDR2 YSYEKL, per germline. This CDR3 contains 16 residues. Losses at the gene ends were 3 bases for V and 1 base for J; bases not matched to a gene: 5.

This clonotype was seen many times. This rearrangement joins TRBV6-6 to TRBJ2-7, with D unclear. This CDR3 is 11 amino acids long. Germline values: CDR1 MNHNY, CDR2 SVGAGI (reference sequence). V was pared by 6 bases and J by 6 bases, with 9 bases between. In DNA form, the CDR3 reads TGTGCCAGCAGCCCTCTTCGCGAGCAGTACTTC. As protein: CASSPLREQYF.

This clonotype showed up many times. The chain combines TRBV14 with TRBJ2-1, with D unclear. The CDR3 is made up of 14 amino acids. Germline CDR1 is SGHDN and CDR2 is FVKESK. Between the trimmed V and J ends, which lost 2 bases and 0 bases, there was a span of 5 bases. The CDR3 region is CASSQLYSYNEQFF. For the CDR3, the DNA is TGTGCCAGCAGCCAACTGTACTCCTACAATGAGCAGTTCTTC.

This clonotype was detected a few times. The chain carries TRBV20-1 and TRBJ2-1; D uncertain. Looked up from germline, CDR1 is DFQATT and CDR2 is SNEGSKA (reference sequence). V lost 3 bases, J lost 8 bases, and 14 bases lay in between. This CDR3 comprises 13 residues. CDR3 protein: CSASSQAGHEQFF. CDR3 nucleotide sequence: TGCAGTGCTAGTAGTCAGGCTGGCCATGAGCAGTTCTTC.

This clonotype showed up many times. CDR3 in DNA: TGCGCCAGCAGCTTGGGCCAGGGGGGTTCTAAGGAGCAGTTCTTC. Its translation: CASSLGQGGSKEQFF. The chain carries TRBV5-1 and TRBJ2-1, with D possibly TRBD1 on 7 matching bases. This CDR3 is built from 15 residues. Trimming pared 0 bases from V and 10 bases from J, leaving 17 bases between. Germline CDR1 and CDR2: SGHRS and YFSETQ.

At least ten counts were recorded for this clonotype. The chain employs TRBV29-1 and TRBJ1-4; no clear D. The ends were cut back, 6 bases at V and 0 bases at J, with 11 bases in the middle. The CDR3 runs to 14 residues. In germline, CDR1 is SQVTM, CDR2 ANQGSEA. The CDR3 protein is CSVFDLATNEKLFF. CDR3 DNA sequence: TGCAGCGTCTTCGACCTTGCAACTAATGAAAAACTGTTTTTT.

The sample holds many counts of this clonotype. This chain links TRBV7-8 with TRBJ2-7, with D possibly matching TRBD2 (5 bases). The germline V gene has CDR1 SGHVS and CDR2 FQNEAQ. The CDR3 is 16 residues long. Trimming removed 1 base at V and 5 bases at J, with 18 bases between. The CDR3 DNA sequence: TGTGCCAGCAGCTTAGAAGGTTGGGGAGACTACAACGAGCAGTACTTC. Amino acids: CASSLEGWGDYNEQYF.

This clonotype was found many times. This chain connects TRBV5-5 to TRBJ2-7, with no clear D. The CDR3 extends over 14 amino acids. Germline CDR1 SGHKS, CDR2 YYEKEE (reference sequence). V shed 6 bases and J shed 2 bases, with 15 bases lying between them. The CDR3 loop is CASTLTLTAYEQYF. CDR3 DNA: TGTGCCAGCACCCTGACTCTTACGGCCTACGAGCAGTACTTC.

This clonotype appeared many times. The chain links TRBV15 to TRBJ2-3; the D is unclear. The CDR3 loop spans 13 amino acids. CDR1 is LNHNV, CDR2 YYDKDF, per germline (reference sequence). V lost 0 bases and J lost 6, with 7 bases in between. The CDR3 nucleotides are TGTGCCACCAGCAGAGATCTCATGGATACGCAGTATTTT. Amino acids: CATSRDLMDTQYF.

The rearrangement links TRBV30 to TRBJ2-1; 9 bases match TRBD1. This CDR3 is 15 amino acids long. V was clipped by 5 bases and J by 8 bases; unmatched bases: 13. The V gene's germline CDR1 is GTSNPN and CDR2 SVGIG (reference sequence). The CDR3 is CAWFPPGQGSHEQFF. In nucleotides, the CDR3 is TGTGCCTGGTTCCCCCCGGGACAGGGTAGCCATGAGCAGTTCTTC. The full variable domain, in which reference TRBV30 and TRBJ2-1 provide the parts outside the CDR3, is SQTIHQWPATLVQPVGSPLSLECTVEGTSNPNLYWYRQAAGRGLQLLFYSVGIGQISSEVPQNLSASRPQDRQFILSSKKLLLSDSGFYLCAWFPPGQGSHEQFFGPGTRLTVL.

This clonotype was counted many times. This chain uses TRBV20-1 with TRBJ1-6; 8 bases align to TRBD1. Germline V gene data show CDR1 as DFQATT and CDR2 as SNEGSKA (reference sequence). Losses at the gene ends were 1 base for V and 10 bases for J; bases not matched to a gene: 6. This CDR3 has 14 residues. CDR3 sequence reads: CSARVDRARSPLHF. CDR3 DNA: TGCAGTGCTAGAGTGGACAGGGCAAGATCACCCCTCCACTTT.

This clonotype was counted at least ten times. The chain carries TRBV21-1 and TRBJ2-7; the D segment call TRBD2 is taken from the table without a DNA check. TRBV21-1 is a pseudogene segment. This CDR3 is 20 amino acids long. The CDR3 protein is CASNILVGLAGGFSSHEQYF. Here the CDR3 DNA reads TGTGCCAGCAACATTCTCGTCGGGCTAGCGGGGGGGTTCTCCAGCCACGAGCAGTACTTC.

This chain connects TRBV20-1 to TRBJ2-2; possibly TRBD2 for D (5 bases). The CDR3 consists of 15 residues. Trimming took off 0 bases at V and 0 bases at J, with 8 bases between the two ends. CDR1 DFQATT and CDR2 SNEGSKA come from the germline V gene (reference sequence). The CDR3 loop reads CSAREAASNTGELFF. DNA of the CDR3: TGCAGTGCTAGAGAAGCGGCATCGAACACCGGGGAGCTGTTTTTT.

This clonotype came up many times. The chain has TRBV29-1 and TRBJ2-1, with 8 nucleotides matching TRBD2. Looked up from germline, CDR1 is SQVTM and CDR2 is ANQGSEA. The V segment lost 5 bases and the J segment 5 bases; nucleotides outside the gene matches: 5. The CDR3 consists of 13 residues. The CDR3 DNA reads TGCAGCGTTAAGAGAGCGGGAGACAATGAGCAGTTCTTC. Protein: CSVKRAGDNEQFF.

This clonotype was detected a few times. The V gene is TRBV5-1, the J gene TRBJ2-5, with 7 bases aligning to TRBD2. Trimming at V came to 4 bases and at J to 3 bases, leaving 6 bases not matched to a gene. This CDR3 comprises 14 residues. Germline loops: CDR1 SGHRS, CDR2 YFSETQ. The CDR3: CASSLGRGKETQYF. CDR3 nucleotide sequence: TGCGCCAGCAGCCTGGGGAGGGGAAAAGAGACCCAGTACTTC.

This clonotype was recorded at least ten times. This chain uses TRBV29-1 with TRBJ2-7, with D perhaps matching TRBD1 (5 bases). V lost 3 bases to trimming and J lost 7 bases, with 13 bases between them. Per the germline V gene, CDR1 is SQVTM and CDR2 is ANQGSEA. This CDR3 is built from 12 residues. The CDR3 DNA is TGCAGCGTTGACGAAGGGGTTGGGGAGCAGTACTTC. Its protein product is CSVDEGVGEQYF.

The table lists this clonotype with many counts. This chain links TRBV9 with TRBJ1-1, with D uncertain. CDR1 and CDR2 from the germline V gene are SGDLS and YYNGEE. Trimming took off 3 bases at V and 1 base at J, with 16 bases between the two ends. This CDR3 is built from 16 residues. CDR3 in amino acids: CASSGRDVRRNTEAFF. The CDR3 nucleotides are TGTGCCAGCAGCGGACGGGATGTTCGAAGGAACACTGAAGCTTTCTTT.

This clonotype was seen repeatedly, ten times or more. The chain combines TRBV11-2 with TRBJ2-1, with TRBD1 identical over 11 bases. CDR1 is SGHAT and CDR2 is FQNNGV in the germline V gene. The CDR3 totals 14 residues. With V trimmed by 6 bases and J by 6 bases, 4 bases remained unmatched. Here the CDR3 reads CASRLGTGGNEQFF. The CDR3 nucleotides are TGTGCCAGCAGACTTGGGACAGGGGGCAATGAGCAGTTCTTC.